Given below is one T cell receptor beta chain in context. Its target antigen remains unknown. One base away there is no much larger clone; base qualities are not given. The time point label corresponds to: cells obtained before transplantation from donor or recipient. CD3+CD4+ and CD3+CD8+ populations were FACS-sorted from unstimulated pre-transplant donor and recipient cells taken from spleen or lymph nodes. The data stem from a study of graft-versus-host responses after intestinal transplantation (dated by TCRdb to the early 2020s). Concerning the study at large: Multivisceral, liver-intestinal, or isolated intestinal transplants were received by the recipients. Samples from three later patients were sequenced in-house on an Illumina MiSeq with MiXCR processing rather than by the commercial service. Every recipient was given anti-thymocyte globulin induction, then maintenance tacrolimus and steroids for roughly 3 years. The cohort enrolled 24 intestinal transplant recipients including one retransplant, and a few patients lacking pretransplant specimens were excluded. To identify alloreactive clones, pre-transplant mixed lymphocyte reaction products were sequenced and compared with unstimulated pre-transplant donor and recipient T cells. Bulk TCR-beta CDR3 sequencing was used to track graft-versus-host and host-versus-graft alloreactive T cell clones in the graft, circulation and bone marrow after intestinal transplantation. A peak of at least 4% donor T cells among recipient peripheral blood mononuclear cells was the definition used for donor T cell macrochimerism. General findings and caveats noted by the study authors: Early after transplant, declines in HvG clones were associated with peak levels of circulating GvH clones. Conclusions were limited by the relatively low number and heterogeneity of intestinal transplant patients. GvH clones were detected in recipient bone marrow, and some of these GvH clones were observed earlier in ileal mucosa or blood, consistent with an intestinal mucosal origin. High GvH to HvG T cell clonal ratios were observed in the allografts of patients with donor T cell macrochimerism.

Reading from cysteine to phenylalanine, the CDR3 counts 9 amino acids. Just CDR3 DNA is preserved here, 27 bases in frame from base 1. Cut back by 4 bases and 8 bases, the V and J ends lie 5 bases apart. Sequences DFQATT (CDR1) and SNEGSKA (CDR2) are obtained from the germline V gene (reference sequence). The library was produced with the immunoSEQ multiplex PCR assay. For most patients, genomic DNA was isolated with the Qiagen DNeasy Blood and Tissue Kit and shipped frozen to Adaptive Biotechnologies for TCR sequencing. For most patients, high-throughput TCR-beta CDR3 sequencing of genomic DNA was performed by Adaptive Biotechnologies. On the study's bioinformatics: TCR sequencing data for around 20 patients were retrieved from Adaptive's ImmunoSEQ software; three other patients were processed with MiXCR and VDJtools. To correct CD4 versus CD8 sorting errors, sequences present in both subsets at a frequency ratio below 5:1 were removed. CDR3 nucleotide sequences shared by donor and recipient were removed because the origin of these sequences could not be assigned. To count as alloreactive, a clone needed at least 2-fold expansion over unstimulated cells and a minimum CFSE-low frequency of 0.002% (template counts) or 0.001% (read counts). Clones detected in sequenced pre-transplant spleen, lymph node, or MLR CFSE-low populations of the donor or recipient were defined as mappable. The cumulative frequency of alloreactive clones was calculated as a percentage of all sequences, weighted by copy number. TCRdb provides this immuneACCESS table in a form limited to in-frame rearrangements. Some clones are lacking; in checked studies, under half of them reflect an unresolved V gene, and why the rest are absent is not known. That table supplies the V and J calls and clone size; D and trimming were determined from the DNA. The sample table lists about 100,000 clones, about 90% of them with a count of one. The ten largest make up around 0.95% of the sample.

This sequence originates from a human donor who was the organ donor for an intestinal transplant. The chain is assembled from TRBV20-1 and TRBJ1-2; the D gene assignment is ambiguous. The source material was unstimulated CD4+ T cells sorted from spleen or lymph node cells, sampled before transplant. The CDR3 sequence is CSATGGYTF. The DNA is as follows: TGCAGTGCTACAGGAGGCTACACCTTC.